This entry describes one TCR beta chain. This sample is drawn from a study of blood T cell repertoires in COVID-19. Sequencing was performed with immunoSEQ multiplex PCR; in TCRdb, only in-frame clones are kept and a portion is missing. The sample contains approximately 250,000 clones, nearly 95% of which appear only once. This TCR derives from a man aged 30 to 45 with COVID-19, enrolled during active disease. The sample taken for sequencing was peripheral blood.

CDR3 in DNA: TGTGCCAGCAGCCAGGCCCTCGGGGGGAATCAGCCCCAGCATTTT. Amino acid sequence: CASSQALGGNQPQHF. The chain carries TRBV3-1 (or the pseudogene TRBV3-2) and TRBJ1-5, with D possibly TRBD1 on 5 matching bases. V lost 3 bases, J lost 4 bases, and 13 bases lay in between. CDR3 size: 15 residues. Per the germline V gene, CDR1 is LGHDT and CDR2 is YNNKEL (reference sequence).